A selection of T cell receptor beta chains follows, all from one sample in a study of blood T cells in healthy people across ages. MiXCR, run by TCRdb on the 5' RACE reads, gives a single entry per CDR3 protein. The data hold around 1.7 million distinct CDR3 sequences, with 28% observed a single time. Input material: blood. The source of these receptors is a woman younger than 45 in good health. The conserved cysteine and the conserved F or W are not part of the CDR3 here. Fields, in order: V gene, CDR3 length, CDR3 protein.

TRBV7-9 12 ASSLEQGRHEQY
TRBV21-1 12 ASSKAGPVDEQY
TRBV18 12 ASSPASDYQPRH
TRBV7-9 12 ASSFETPGNEQF
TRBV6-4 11 ASRRTGYDEQF
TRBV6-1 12 ASSVRGPGTEAF
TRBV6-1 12 ASTKTGLTYEQY
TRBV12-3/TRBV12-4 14 ASSSPGGLAYNEQF
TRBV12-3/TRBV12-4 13 ASSPRAGGLNEQF
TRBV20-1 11 SARVGQALSQY
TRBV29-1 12 SVEGPTRDYEQY
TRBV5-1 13 ASSLMAPGPDTQY
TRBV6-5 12 ASSFGGASQLQH
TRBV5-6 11 ASSLPGGFGQF
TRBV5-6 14 ASSPFRGILYNEQF
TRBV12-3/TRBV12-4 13 ASKLTGTGIGKLF
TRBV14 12 ASSPDGTVYGYT
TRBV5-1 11 ASSHTGHNEQF
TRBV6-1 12 ASNLQTGGQPQH
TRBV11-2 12 ASSSVRDRGGYT
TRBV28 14 ASSPPAGTNGLFPY
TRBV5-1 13 ASSIYSGRKYEQY
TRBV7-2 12 ASSLPWGRETQY
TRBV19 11 ASIGSLWHEQF